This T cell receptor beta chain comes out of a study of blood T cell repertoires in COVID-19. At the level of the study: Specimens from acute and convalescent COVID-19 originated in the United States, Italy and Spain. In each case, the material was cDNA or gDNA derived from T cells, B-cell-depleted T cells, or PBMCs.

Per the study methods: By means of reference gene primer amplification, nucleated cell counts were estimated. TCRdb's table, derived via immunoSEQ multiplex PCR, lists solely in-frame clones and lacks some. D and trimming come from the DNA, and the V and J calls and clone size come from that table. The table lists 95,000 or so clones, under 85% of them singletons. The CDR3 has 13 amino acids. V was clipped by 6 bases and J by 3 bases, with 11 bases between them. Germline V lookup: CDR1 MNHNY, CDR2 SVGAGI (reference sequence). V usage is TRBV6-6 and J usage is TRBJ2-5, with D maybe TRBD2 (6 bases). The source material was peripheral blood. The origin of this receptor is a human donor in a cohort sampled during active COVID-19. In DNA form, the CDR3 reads TGTGCCAGCAGCCCGTGGGGGGAAGAGACCCAGTACTTC. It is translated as CASSPWGEETQYF.